This T cell receptor (beta chain) was identified in a study of blood T cells in healthy people across ages (dated by TCRdb to between 2014 and 2017). About the investigation overall: In model experiments, template switching captured roughly one uniquely barcoded TCR beta cDNA molecule for every two T cells. The study measured age-related changes in TCR beta repertoire diversity using deep sequencing normalized with unique cDNA molecular identifiers. The donors were split into four age groups: young (average around 16 years), middle-aged (around 37), aged (approximately 60) and long-lived (roughly 86). To avoid experimental bias, donors of different ages were randomly spread across the sequencing lanes. Two additional independent replicas of 1 million unique cDNA reads from the same blood draw were analyzed for two donors (one aged 18 to 30 and one aged 80 or older). Broad study findings and their caveats: Estimates of total diversity based on one million sequenced T cells were regarded as lower bounds and as underestimates. Compared with the aged group, the long-lived group had more naive CD4+ T cells, fewer expanded clones and increased TCR diversity, suggesting age selection. As age increased, observed TCR beta diversity per million T cells dropped in a roughly linear way, and a significant reduction was already evident by age 40. Conclusive comparison of naive and antigen-experienced compartments was prevented by the profiling of bulk unsorted PBMCs. A strong correlation was found between observed TCR beta diversity and the percentage of naive T cells measured by flow cytometry. Because donor CMV infection status was unknown, age-related changes in expanded clonotypes were potentially confounded.

V and J are truncated by 7 bases and 2 bases respectively, leaving an intervening sequence of 18 bases. CDR1 SGHRS and CDR2 YFSETQ are derived from the germline V gene. Its CDR3 holds 15 amino acids, cysteine through phenylalanine. The retained sequence is limited to the CDR3, 45 bases, with the frame set at the first base. This clonotype was counted a few times. This receptor's antigen is unknown. No base-level quality is on record; no much larger clone is a single base apart. Library prep was done by 5' RACE. The instrument was an Illumina HiSeq 2500. A second PCR of roughly 7 to 11 cycles was performed with a sample-barcoded 5' primer and a J-beta primer mix. A unique molecular identifier was introduced onto each TCR beta cDNA molecule by a template-switch 5' adaptor carrying 12 random nucleotides. Each sample yielded at least 3 million CDR3-containing paired-end reads. All of the RNA was converted into first-strand cDNA using the Mint cDNA synthesis kit, with a TRBC-specific oligonucleotide serving as the primer. Following uracil-DNA glycosylase treatment, all cDNA underwent a first 18-cycle PCR with the universal primers M1SS and BC2_uni_R. Regarding the original processing steps: For normalization, 1 million high-quality reads, each with a distinct molecular identifier, were randomly selected from each sample. Reads sharing molecular identifiers were discarded rather than binned into consensus sequences. CDR3 identification, clonotype clustering and error correction used MiTCR with a Q25 quality threshold and the strictest error-elimination algorithm. Lower-bound total TCR beta diversity was estimated with a nonparametric unseen species model using Euler transformation. Using fastp trimming at Q25 and MiXCR clonotype assembly, TCRdb reanalyzed the public sequencing data and kept in-frame beta chains. Entries that share a CDR3 protein sequence are merged under the most common genes and DNA. The V and J calls and clone size are TCRdb's, not the authors'. Across this sample there are roughly 800,000 distinct CDR3 sequences, with roughly 64% seen only once. The ten largest account for approximately 23% of the sample.

The 39 donors, aged 6 to 90 years, were systemically healthy Caucasian individuals from Russia. Each donor gave about 9.8 milliliters of peripheral blood, drawn into EDTA-treated Vacutainer tubes. Ficoll-Paque density-gradient centrifugation was used to isolate PBMCs, with at least 7 million per sample. Trizol reagent was used to extract total RNA from PBMCs, with at least 5 micrograms per sample. For every donor, an aliquot of PBMCs went through flow cytometry to measure the percentages of naive CD45RAhigh/CD27high T cells. Sequencing used blood. Recombination joined TRBV5-1 with TRBJ1-2, with the D gene not confidently named. The origin of this receptor is a man aged 30 to 39 in good health. The CDR3 region: CASAPALGDNYGYTF. In nucleotide form, the sequence is TGCGCCAGCGCCCCAGCCCTAGGAGACAACTATGGCTACACCTTC.